The T cell receptor beta chain under discussion was sequenced for a study of cytomegalovirus exposure and HLA in healthy donors. This table comes from immunoSEQ multiplex PCR, and its TCRdb copy is limited to in-frame clones, with some not included. The sample gives some 240,000 clones, less than 90% of which show up once; about 6% is in the top ten. Study-level points and caveats: Whilst most TCR sequences proved rare, a subset of public TCRs occurred across many donors. The classifier, whose performance was assessed in both the original and validation cohorts, reportedly diagnosed cytomegalovirus status with high specificity and sensitivity. Some TCR beta chains (more than 150 of them) were listed as cytomegalovirus-associated.

The germline gives CDR1 MNHNS, CDR2 SASEGT. V was trimmed by 1 base and J by 1 base, leaving 16 bases between them. CDR3 length: 18 amino acids. With respect to this clone: Its antigen is as yet unknown.

The donors formed part of the roughly 120-subject validation cohort, distinct from the approximately 640-subject first cohort. The J gene is TRBJ2-2, the V gene TRBV6-1; D is possibly TRBD1 (5 bases). The receptor's source is a woman younger than 30 in good health and CMV-seronegative. Sequencing was done on a sample of PBMCs. The CDR3 DNA follows: TGTGCCAGCAGTGAAGGTACCATCGGCAGGGTGAACACCGGGGAGCTGTTTTTT. The encoded protein is CASSEGTIGRVNTGELFF.